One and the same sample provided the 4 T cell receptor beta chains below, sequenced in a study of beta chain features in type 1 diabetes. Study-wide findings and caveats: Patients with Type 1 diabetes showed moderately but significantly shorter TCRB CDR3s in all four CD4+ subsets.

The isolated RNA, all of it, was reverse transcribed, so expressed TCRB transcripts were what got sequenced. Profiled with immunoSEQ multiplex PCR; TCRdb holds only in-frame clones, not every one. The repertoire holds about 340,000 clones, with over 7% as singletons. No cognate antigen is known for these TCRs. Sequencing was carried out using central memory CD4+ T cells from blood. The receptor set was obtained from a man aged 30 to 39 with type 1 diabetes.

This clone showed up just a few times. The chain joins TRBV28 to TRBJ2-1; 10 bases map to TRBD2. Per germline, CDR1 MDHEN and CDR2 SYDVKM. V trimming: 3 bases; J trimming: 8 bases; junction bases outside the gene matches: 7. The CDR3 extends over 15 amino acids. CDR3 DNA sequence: TGTGCCAGCAGTTTGCCTCCTAGCGGGAGACATGAGCAGTTCTTC. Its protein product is CASSLPPSGRHEQFF.

CDR3 coding DNA: TGCGCCAGCAGCCAAGAAAGGGGGGGACAGGGGAAATGCGGCTACACCTTC. As protein: CASSQERGGQGKCGYTF. The chain recombines TRBV4-3 with TRBJ1-2; the match to TRBD1 covers 10 bases. The germline V gene encodes CDR1 LGHNA and CDR2 YSLEER. Unmatched junction bases numbered 12, after V lost 0 bases and J lost 8 bases. This CDR3 is built from 17 residues.

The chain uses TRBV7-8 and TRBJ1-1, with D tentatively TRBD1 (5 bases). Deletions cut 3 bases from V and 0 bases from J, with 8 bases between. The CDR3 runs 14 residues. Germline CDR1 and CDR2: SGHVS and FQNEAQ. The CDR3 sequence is CASSLSRVNTEAFF. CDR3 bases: TGTGCCAGCAGCTTGTCCAGGGTGAACACTGAAGCTTTCTTT.

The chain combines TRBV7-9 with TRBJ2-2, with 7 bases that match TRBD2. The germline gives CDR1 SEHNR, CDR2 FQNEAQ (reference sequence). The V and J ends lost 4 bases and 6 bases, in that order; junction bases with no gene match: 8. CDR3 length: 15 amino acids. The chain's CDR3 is CASSSLGLVAGELFF. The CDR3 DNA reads TGTGCCAGCAGCTCCCTTGGACTAGTGGCCGGGGAGCTGTTTTTT. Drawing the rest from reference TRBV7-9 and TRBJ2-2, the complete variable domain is DTGVSQNPRHKITKRGQNVTFRCDPISEHNRLYWYRQTLGQGPEFLTYFQNEAQLEKSRLLSDRFSAERPKGSFSTLEIQRTEQGDSAMYLCASSSLGLVAGELFFGEGSRLTVL.